The clone carrying this T cell receptor beta chain was counted between two and nine times. Its antigen remains unidentified. The entry originates in a study of cytomegalovirus exposure and HLA in healthy donors. Study observations and caveats: TCR beta chains associated with HLA were, in a later analysis, more clonally expanded than equally common others. Several of the most significant clusters appeared, in a later analysis, to be linked to common viral pathogens.

The primer mix had 60 Vbeta and 13 Jbeta primers. Produced via immunoSEQ multiplex PCR; TCRdb's table is partial and in-frame only. The data hold roughly 220,000 clones, with 70% to 80% observed a single time. This TCR derives from a young woman in good health and CMV-seronegative. The sample taken for sequencing was PBMCs.

The chain's CDR3 is CASSVQATKGQINTGELFF. Written as DNA, the CDR3 is TGTGCCAGCAGCGTACAAGCGACTAAGGGACAGATTAACACCGGGGAGCTGTTTTTT. V gene TRBV9 combines with J gene TRBJ2-2, with 7 bases fitting TRBD1. Trimming removed 1 base from V and 2 bases from J; junction bases left unmatched: 14. Germline V gives CDR1 SGDLS, CDR2 YYNGEE. CDR3 size: 19 residues.